This TCR beta chain is from a study of massively parallel sequencing of T cell beta chains (dated by TCRdb to the late 2000s). Background on the whole study: The study profiled human TCR beta CDR3 diversity in peripheral blood using 5'-RACE, Illumina short-read sequencing and a dedicated short-read assembly strategy. On the study overall, not on this receptor specifically: By subsampling, clonotype counts were shown to rise linearly with read number, indicating that sequencing depth was far from saturation. The reported gene usage frequencies may have been skewed by preferential PCR amplification of some TRBV and TRBJ sequences. Usage of TRBV genes spanned from about 0.0099% for TRBV17 up to 24.6% for TRBV20-1, while TRBJ usage spanned from about 1.6% for TRBJ2-6 up to about 17% for TRBJ2-1. Within the 30,000 to 35,000 distinct clonotypes, single-copy clonotypes accounted for about two thirds of clonotypes but just 18.8% of assemblies. CDR3 beta length ranged from 21 to 81 nucleotides, peaking at 45 nucleotides. Because the RNA was pooled from many donors, population-average clonotype abundance rather than any individual repertoire is reflected in the results. Only about 23,000 (67.4%) of the clonotypes could be assigned a unique TRBV gene. Most clonotypes (about 65% of the roughly 30,000) were supported by a single sequence read, by which apparent diversity could in principle be inflated.

Reads for this sample came from an Illumina Genome Analyzer II. A RACE product of about 520 bp was obtained after two rounds of nested PCR with TRBC1/TRBC2-specific primers and was gel-purified. To give RACE a 5' anchor, first-strand cDNA synthesis used a TRBC-specific primer together with a template-switching oligonucleotide. Since the RACE amplicon was too long to sequence directly with short reads, the amplicon was concatemerized by ligation and then sheared by sonication. PAGE was used to isolate a size fraction of 100 to 300 bp, and that fraction then underwent shotgun sequencing on the Illumina platform. Separate runs on an Illumina GAII yielded 18.8 million 36-nt reads and 21.7 million 50-nt single-end reads. Concerning the study's data processing: The pooled tens of millions of reads were assembled with iSSAKE using parameters -m 15, -o 2 and -r 0.7. De novo CDR3 beta assemblies were seeded by reads aligning to the ends of Ensembl TRBV gene predictions that carried unmatched junctional bases. Clonotype abundance was estimated as the number of matching assembled contigs, not raw read depth. Among the assembled clonotypes, some 2,000 (roughly 6%) contained in-frame stop codons and were discarded, which left about 34,000 productive clonotypes. Sanger sequencing of cloned RACE products gave 300 or so unique TCR sequences, and about 70% of them were also found in the Illumina assembly. TCRdb ran its own pipeline on the public reads, namely fastp trimming at Q25 and MiXCR clone calling, and kept in-frame beta chains. Identical CDR3 proteins give one entry, which carries the most common genes and DNA. TCRdb assigned the V and J calls; the authors' analysis was not used. The sample contains several thousand distinct CDR3 sequences, roughly 37% of them found a single time. Less than 3.5% of the sample is held by the ten biggest clonotypes.

The CDR3 measures 14 amino acids from cysteine to phenylalanine. Only the CDR3 portion is preserved as DNA: 42 bases, with reading frame beginning at the first base. The junction shows trimming of 0 bases on V and 2 bases on J, plus 6 bases between the germline ends. As encoded in the germline V gene (reference sequence), CDR1 is PRHDT while CDR2 is FYEKMQ. The donor pool was composed of 360 or so males and 170 or so females, all aged about 18 to 45 years. Peripheral leukocyte polyA+ RNA was isolated from 150 to 200 liters of pooled peripheral blood. For starting material, the researchers used a commercial mRNA preparation made from normal human peripheral blood leukocytes pooled across approximately 600 individuals. On this clonotype itself: The antigen it binds to is not known. No base qualities exist here, and no much larger clone lies one base off it.

Input material: commercial RNA from peripheral blood pooled from many donors. The sequence joins TRBV13 to TRBJ2-3; the D gene cannot be resolved reliably. This TCR was sampled from a pool of human donors in good health; the sample was commercial RNA pooled from many donors. The CDR3 reads CASSLGRTTDTQYF. The DNA reads TGTGCCAGCAGCTTAGGGAGAACCACAGATACGCAGTATTTT.